This TCR beta chain was captured by sequencing in a study of blood T cell repertoires in COVID-19. For the study at large: The samples span acute and convalescent COVID-19 from the United States, Italy and Spain. The analysed material was cDNA or gDNA that came from T cells, B-cell-depleted T cells, or PBMCs.

CDR1 and CDR2 from the germline V gene are MNHEY and SVGAGI. V lost 6 bases and J 0 bases, leaving 8 bases between the germline ends. The CDR3 covers 14 residues. This table comes from immunoSEQ multiplex PCR, and its TCRdb copy is limited to in-frame clones, with some not included. The sample includes 150,000 to 200,000 clones, under 95% of them seen just once. Sequencing was done on a sample of peripheral blood. The sequence was collected from a man between 60 and 70 years old with active or convalescent COVID-19. V gene TRBV6-5 combines with J gene TRBJ2-2, with D possibly being TRBD1 (5 bases). CDR3 sequence: CASRAGTNTGELFF. The CDR3 nucleotides read TGTGCCAGCAGGGCAGGGACGAACACCGGGGAGCTGTTTTTT.